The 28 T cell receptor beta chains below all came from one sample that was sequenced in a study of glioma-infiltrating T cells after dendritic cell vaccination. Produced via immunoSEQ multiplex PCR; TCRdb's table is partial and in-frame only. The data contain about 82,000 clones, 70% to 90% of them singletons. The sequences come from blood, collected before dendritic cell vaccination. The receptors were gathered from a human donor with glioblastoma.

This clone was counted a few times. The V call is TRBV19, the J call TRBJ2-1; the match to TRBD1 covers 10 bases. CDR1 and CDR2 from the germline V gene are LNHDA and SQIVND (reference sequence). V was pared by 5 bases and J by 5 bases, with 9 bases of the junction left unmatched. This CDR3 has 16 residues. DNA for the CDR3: TGTGCCAGTAGTGCCTCCGGGACAGGGGTCCACAATGAGCAGTTCTTC. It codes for CASSASGTGVHNEQFF.

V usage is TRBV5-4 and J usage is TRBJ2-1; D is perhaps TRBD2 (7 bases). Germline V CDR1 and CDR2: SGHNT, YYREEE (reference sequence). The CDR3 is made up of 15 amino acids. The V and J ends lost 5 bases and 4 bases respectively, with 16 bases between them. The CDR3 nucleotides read TGTGCCAGCAGTTCTGGGGGGGGGCTATACAATGAGCAGTTCTTC. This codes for CASSSGGGLYNEQFF.

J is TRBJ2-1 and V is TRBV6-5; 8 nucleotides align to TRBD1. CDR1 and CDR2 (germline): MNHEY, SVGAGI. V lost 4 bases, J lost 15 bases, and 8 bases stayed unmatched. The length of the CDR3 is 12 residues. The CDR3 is CASSWTGTKLFF. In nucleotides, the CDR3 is TGTGCCAGCAGTTGGACAGGGACCAAGCTGTTCTTC.

This CDR3 is CASSVGGQGSETQYF. CDR3 DNA sequence: TGTGCCAGCAGCGTAGGGGGACAGGGCAGCGAGACCCAGTACTTC. The rearrangement joins TRBV9 to TRBJ2-5, with TRBD1 matching 9 bases. CDR3 length: 15 residues. Germline values: CDR1 SGDLS, CDR2 YYNGEE. Unmatched junction bases numbered 5, after V lost 0 bases and J lost 5 bases.

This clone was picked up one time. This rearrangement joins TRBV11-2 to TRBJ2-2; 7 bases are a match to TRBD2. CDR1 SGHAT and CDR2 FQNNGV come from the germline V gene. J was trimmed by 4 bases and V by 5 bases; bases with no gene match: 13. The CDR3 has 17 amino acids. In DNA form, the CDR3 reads TGTGCCAGCAGCCTGAAGGGAGCGGGCGGGGGCACCGGGGAGCTGTTTTTT. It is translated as CASSLKGAGGGTGELFF.

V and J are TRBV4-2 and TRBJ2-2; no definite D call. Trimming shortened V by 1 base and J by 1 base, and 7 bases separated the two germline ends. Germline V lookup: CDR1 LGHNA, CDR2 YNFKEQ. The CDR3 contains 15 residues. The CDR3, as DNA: TGTGCCAGCAGCCAAGGGCCAGGGAACACCGGGGAGCTGTTTTTT. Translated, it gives CASSQGPGNTGELFF.

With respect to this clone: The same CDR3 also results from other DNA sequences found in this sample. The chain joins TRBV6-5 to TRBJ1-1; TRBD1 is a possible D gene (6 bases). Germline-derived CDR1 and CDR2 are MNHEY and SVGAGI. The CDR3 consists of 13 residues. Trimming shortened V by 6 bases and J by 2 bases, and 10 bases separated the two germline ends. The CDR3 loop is CASRRGINTEAFF. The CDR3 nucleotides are TGTGCCAGCAGGAGGGGGATAAACACTGAAGCTTTCTTT.

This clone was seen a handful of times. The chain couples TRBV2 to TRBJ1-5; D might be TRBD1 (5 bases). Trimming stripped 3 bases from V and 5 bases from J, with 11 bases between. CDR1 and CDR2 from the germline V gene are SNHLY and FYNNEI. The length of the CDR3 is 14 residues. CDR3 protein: CASSDRVRDQPQHF. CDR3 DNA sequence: TGTGCCAGCAGTGACAGGGTAAGGGATCAGCCCCAGCATTTT.

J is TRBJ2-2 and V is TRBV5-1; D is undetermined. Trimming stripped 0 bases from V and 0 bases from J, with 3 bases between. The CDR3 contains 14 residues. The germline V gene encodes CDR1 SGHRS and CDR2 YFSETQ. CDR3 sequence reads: CASSLVTNTGELFF. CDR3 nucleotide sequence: TGCGCCAGCAGCTTGGTCACGAACACCGGGGAGCTGTTTTTT.

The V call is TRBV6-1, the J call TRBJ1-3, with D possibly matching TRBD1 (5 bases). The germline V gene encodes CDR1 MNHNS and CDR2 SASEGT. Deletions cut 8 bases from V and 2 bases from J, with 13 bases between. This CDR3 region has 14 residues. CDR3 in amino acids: CASGGGTAGNTIYF. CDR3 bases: TGTGCCAGCGGGGGGGGGACGGCTGGAAACACCATATATTTT.

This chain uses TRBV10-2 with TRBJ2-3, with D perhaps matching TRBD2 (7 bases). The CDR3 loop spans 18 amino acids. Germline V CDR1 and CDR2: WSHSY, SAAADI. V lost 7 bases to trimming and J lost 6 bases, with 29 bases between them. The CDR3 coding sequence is TGCGCCAGCAACCACCCCCTAGGGGGGGGAAGCATAAGGGATACGCAGTATTTT. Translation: CASNHPLGGGSIRDTQYF.

As DNA, the CDR3 is TGTGCCAGCAGCTTAGCGGGGCTAGCGGGGGCCCTTACCTACGAGCAGTACTTC. Translated: CASSLAGLAGALTYEQYF. The rearrangement uses TRBV7-9 and TRBJ2-7, with 10 bases that match TRBD2. V dropped 0 bases and J dropped 2; count of bases not matched to a gene: 10. Germline lookup yields CDR1 SEHNR and CDR2 FQNEAQ (reference sequence). This CDR3 comprises 18 residues.

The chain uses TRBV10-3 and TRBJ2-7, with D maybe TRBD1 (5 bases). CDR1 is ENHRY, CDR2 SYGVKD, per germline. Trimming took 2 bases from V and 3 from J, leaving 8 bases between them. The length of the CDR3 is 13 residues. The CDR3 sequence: CAISEAQDYEQYF. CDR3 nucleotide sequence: TGTGCCATCAGTGAGGCACAGGACTACGAGCAGTACTTC.

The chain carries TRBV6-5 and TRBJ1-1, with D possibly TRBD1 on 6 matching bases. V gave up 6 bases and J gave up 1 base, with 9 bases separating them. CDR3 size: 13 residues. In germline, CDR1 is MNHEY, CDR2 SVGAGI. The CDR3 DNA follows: TGTGCCAGCAGCATACAGGGGAACACTGAAGCTTTCTTT. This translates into CASSIQGNTEAFF.

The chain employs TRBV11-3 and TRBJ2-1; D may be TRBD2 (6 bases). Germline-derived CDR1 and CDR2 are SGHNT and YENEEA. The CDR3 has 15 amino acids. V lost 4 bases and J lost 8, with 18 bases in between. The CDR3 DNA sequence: TGTGCCAGCAGCTCGACAGACGGGGGTGGGGATGAGCAGTTCTTC. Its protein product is CASSSTDGGGDEQFF.

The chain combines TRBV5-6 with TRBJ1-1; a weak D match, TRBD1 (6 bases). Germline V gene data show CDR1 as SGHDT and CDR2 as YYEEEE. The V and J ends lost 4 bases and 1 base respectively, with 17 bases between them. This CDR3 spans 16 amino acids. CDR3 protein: CASSPIEQGTNTEAFF. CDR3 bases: TGTGCCAGCAGCCCGATCGAGCAGGGGACGAACACTGAAGCTTTCTTT.

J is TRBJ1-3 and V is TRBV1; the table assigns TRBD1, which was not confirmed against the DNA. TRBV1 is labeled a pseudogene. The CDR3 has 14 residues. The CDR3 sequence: CTSSRDRSGNTIYF. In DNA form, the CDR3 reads TGCACCAGCAGCCGCGACAGGTCTGGAAACACCATATATTTT.

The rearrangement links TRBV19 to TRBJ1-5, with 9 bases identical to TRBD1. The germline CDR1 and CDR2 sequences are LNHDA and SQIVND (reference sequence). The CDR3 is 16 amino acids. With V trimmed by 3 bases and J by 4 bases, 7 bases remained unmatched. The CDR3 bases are TGTGCCAGTAGTATCCCGGACAGGGGCCGAAATCAGCCCCAGCATTTT. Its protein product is CASSIPDRGRNQPQHF.

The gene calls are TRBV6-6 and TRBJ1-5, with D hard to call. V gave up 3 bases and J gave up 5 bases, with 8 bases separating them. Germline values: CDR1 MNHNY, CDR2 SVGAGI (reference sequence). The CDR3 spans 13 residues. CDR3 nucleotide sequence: TGTGCCAGCAGTTATTACCCGGATCAGCCCCAGCATTTT. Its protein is CASSYYPDQPQHF.

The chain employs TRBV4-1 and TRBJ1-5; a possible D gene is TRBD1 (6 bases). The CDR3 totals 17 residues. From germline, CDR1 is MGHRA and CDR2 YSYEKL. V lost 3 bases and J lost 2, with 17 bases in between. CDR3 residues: CASSQGYKQGGNQPQHF. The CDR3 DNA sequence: TGCGCCAGCAGCCAGGGGTATAAACAGGGTGGCAATCAGCCCCAGCATTTT.

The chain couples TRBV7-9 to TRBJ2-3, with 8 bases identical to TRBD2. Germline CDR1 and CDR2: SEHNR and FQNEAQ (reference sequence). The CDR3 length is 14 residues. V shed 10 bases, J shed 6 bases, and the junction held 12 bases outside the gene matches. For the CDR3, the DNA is TGTGCCAACCCCGTTAGCGGGGATAGCGATACGCAGTATTTT. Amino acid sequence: CANPVSGDSDTQYF.

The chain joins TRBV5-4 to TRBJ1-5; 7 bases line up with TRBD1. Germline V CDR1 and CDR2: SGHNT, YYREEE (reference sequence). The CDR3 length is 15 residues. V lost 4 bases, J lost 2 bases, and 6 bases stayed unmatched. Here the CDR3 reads CASSPGTDRNQPQHF. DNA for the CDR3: TGTGCCAGCAGCCCTGGGACAGACCGCAATCAGCCCCAGCATTTT.

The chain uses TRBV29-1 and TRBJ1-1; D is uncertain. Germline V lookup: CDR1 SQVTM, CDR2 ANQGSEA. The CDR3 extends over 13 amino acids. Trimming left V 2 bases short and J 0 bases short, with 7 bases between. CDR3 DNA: TGCAGCGTTGAAAGCCGCGTGAACACTGAAGCTTTCTTT. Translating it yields CSVESRVNTEAFF.

The CDR3 DNA reads TGCGCCAGCAAACGGGAGGGGGGTACCTACAATGAGCAGTTCTTC. It encodes CASKREGGTYNEQFF. This chain joins TRBV5-1 and TRBJ2-1, with TRBD2 matching 8 bases. Looked up from germline, CDR1 is SGHRS and CDR2 is YFSETQ. The CDR3 has 15 residues. J was trimmed by 2 bases and V by 6 bases; bases with no gene match: 7.

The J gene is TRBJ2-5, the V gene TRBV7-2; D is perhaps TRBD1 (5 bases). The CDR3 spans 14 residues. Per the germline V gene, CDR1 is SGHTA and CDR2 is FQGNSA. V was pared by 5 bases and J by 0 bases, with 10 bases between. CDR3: CASSPDRNQETQYF. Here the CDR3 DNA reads TGTGCCAGCAGCCCCGACAGAAACCAAGAGACCCAGTACTTC.

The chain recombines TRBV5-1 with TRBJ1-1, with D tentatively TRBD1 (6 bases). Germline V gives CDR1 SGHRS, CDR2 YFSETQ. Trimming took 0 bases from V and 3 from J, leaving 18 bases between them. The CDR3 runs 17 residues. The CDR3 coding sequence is TGCGCCAGCAGCTTGGCCCGGGCTTCAGGGGCGGACACTGAAGCTTTCTTT. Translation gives CASSLARASGADTEAFF.

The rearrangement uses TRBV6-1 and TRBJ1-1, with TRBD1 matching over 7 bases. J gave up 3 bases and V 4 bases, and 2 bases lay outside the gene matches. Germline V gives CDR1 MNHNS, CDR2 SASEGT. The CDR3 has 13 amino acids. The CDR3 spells CASSGRGDTEAFF. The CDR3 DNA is TGTGCCAGCAGTGGCAGGGGGGACACTGAAGCTTTCTTT.

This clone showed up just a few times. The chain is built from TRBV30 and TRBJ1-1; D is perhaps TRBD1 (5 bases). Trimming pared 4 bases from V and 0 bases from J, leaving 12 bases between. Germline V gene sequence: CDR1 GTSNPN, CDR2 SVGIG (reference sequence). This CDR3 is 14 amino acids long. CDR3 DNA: TGTGCCTGGAATGACAGCCCGATGAACACTGAAGCTTTCTTT. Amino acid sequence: CAWNDSPMNTEAFF.